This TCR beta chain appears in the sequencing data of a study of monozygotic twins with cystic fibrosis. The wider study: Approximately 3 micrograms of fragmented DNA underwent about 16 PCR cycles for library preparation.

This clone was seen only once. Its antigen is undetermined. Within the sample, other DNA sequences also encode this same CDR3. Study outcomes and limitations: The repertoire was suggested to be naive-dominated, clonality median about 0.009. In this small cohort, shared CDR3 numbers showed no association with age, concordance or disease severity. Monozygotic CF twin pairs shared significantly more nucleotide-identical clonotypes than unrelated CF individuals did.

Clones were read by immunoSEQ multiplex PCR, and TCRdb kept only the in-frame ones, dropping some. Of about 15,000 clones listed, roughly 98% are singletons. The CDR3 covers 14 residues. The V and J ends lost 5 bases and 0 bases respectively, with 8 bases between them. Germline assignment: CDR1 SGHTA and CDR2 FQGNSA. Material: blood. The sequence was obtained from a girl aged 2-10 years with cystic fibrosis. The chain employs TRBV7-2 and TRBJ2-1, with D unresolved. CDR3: CASSPSRSYNEQFF. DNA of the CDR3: TGTGCCAGCAGCCCCAGCCGCTCCTACAATGAGCAGTTCTTC.